Listed below are T cell receptor beta chains from one sample, sequenced in a study of blood T cells in healthy people across ages. MiXCR, applied by TCRdb to the 5' RACE reads, yields one record per CDR3 protein. The sample holds 900,000 to 950,000 distinct CDR3 sequences, around 29% seen once. These same data were also listed under a study on T cells of mothers and their children.

Sequenced input: blood. These TCRs come from a woman between 40 and 55 years old in good health. CDR3s include the opening cysteine and the closing phenylalanine or tryptophan. A D gene is named only where the DNA matches it firmly. Size tells how often a clone was seen (once, few, many) or the class of an expanded clone, and some rows leave it out.

abundance	d_gene	j_gene	v_gene	CDR3nt	CDR3aa
.	.	TRBJ1-1	TRBV3-1	TGTGCCAGCAGTCACACTCCGGGGATTAGGGGAGACACTGAAGCTTTCTTT	CASSHTPGIRGDTEAFF
.	.	TRBJ1-1	TRBV12-3/TRBV12-4	TGTGCCAGCAGTCCCATTGGTCGGGGAGTGAGGATGAACACTGAAGCTTTCTTT	CASSPIGRGVRMNTEAFF
.	.	TRBJ2-5	TRBV7-2	TGTGCCAGCAGCTTAGGAGTTAGTCGGGAGACCCAGTACTTC	CASSLGVSRETQYF
few	.	TRBJ2-1	TRBV6-5	TGTGCCAGCCGAAAAACGCGTGGACCGCAGTTCTTC	CASRKTRGPQFF
.	.	TRBJ2-7	TRBV3-1	TGTGCCAGCAGCCAAGGCAGTGGGGCTACCCTCTCCTACGAGCAGTACTTC	CASSQGSGATLSYEQYF
.	.	TRBJ2-7	TRBV11-2	TGTGCCAGCACCCCATTTGAAGGCGAGCAGTACTTC	CASTPFEGEQYF
once	TRBD2	TRBJ2-1	TRBV28	TGTGCCAGCAGTGCAGCGGGGGGGCTAAGCAATGAGCAGTTCTTC	CASSAAGGLSNEQFF
few	TRBD1	TRBJ1-1	TRBV11-2	TGTGCCAGCAGCTACCGGACAGGGCGGAACACTGAAGCTTTCTTT	CASSYRTGRNTEAFF
few	.	TRBJ2-7	TRBV7-9	TGTGCCAGCAGCCCAACCACCAGGGACCACGAGCAGTACTTC	CASSPTTRDHEQYF
.	.	TRBJ1-6	TRBV27	TGTGCCAGCAGTCCCACGCTCTCGACAGGTTTAAATTCACCCCTCCACTTT	CASSPTLSTGLNSPLHF
.	TRBD1	TRBJ2-6	TRBV2	TGTGCCAGCAGTGGACAGGGGAAGCCCCTCTCTGGGGCCAACGTCCTGACTTTC	CASSGQGKPLSGANVLTF
.	.	TRBJ1-2	TRBV28	TGTGCCAACAGTCTTCAGGTGTCGGACTATGGCTACACCTTC	CANSLQVSDYGYTF
.	TRBD1	TRBJ1-1	TRBV15	TGTACCACCAGCCCTCAGGGGGACACTGAAGCTTTCTTT	CTTSPQGDTEAFF
many	.	TRBJ2-5	TRBV4-2	TGTGCCAGCAGCCACCCGGGAGCTCTATCCCCCCAAGAGACCCAGTACTTC	CASSHPGALSPQETQYF
.	TRBD1	TRBJ2-7	TRBV28	TGTGCCAGCAGTTTAGACGACAGGGGTGACGAGCAGTACTTC	CASSLDDRGDEQYF
many	.	TRBJ2-1	TRBV12-3/TRBV12-4	TGTGCCAGCAGTTTGATGTATGAGCAGTTCTTC	CASSLMYEQFF
few	TRBD1	TRBJ1-4	TRBV6-1	TGTGCCAGCAGGCCGGGACAGGGGCCCCGTGCTAATGAAAAACTGTTTTTT	CASRPGQGPRANEKLFF
.	.	TRBJ2-5	TRBV30	TGTGCCTGGAGTCTAGACAGTCAAGAGACCCAGTACTTC	CAWSLDSQETQYF
.	TRBD2	TRBJ2-1	TRBV7-6	TGTGCCAGCAGCTTACGGCCTAGCGGGAGCTCCTACAATGGGCAGTTCTTC	CASSLRPSGSSYNGQFF
few	.	TRBJ2-5	TRBV3-1	TGTGCCAGCAGCCAAGGGGAAAGCGGGACCCAGTACTTC	CASSQGESGTQYF
many	TRBD1	TRBJ1-2	TRBV10-3	TGTGCCATCAGTGAAAGTCAGGACAGGGGGATCTATGGCTACACCTTC	CAISESQDRGIYGYTF
.	.	TRBJ2-5	TRBV11-2	TGTGCCAGCAGCTTAGATCTTTCGGGTGGGACCCAGTACTTC	CASSLDLSGGTQYF
many	.	TRBJ2-5	TRBV29-1	TGCAGCGTTGAAAGGGCCAGGGAGGCCCAGTACTTC	CSVERAREAQYF
.	.	TRBJ1-5	TRBV2	TGTGCCAGCAGTCACAGGGTGGGGCCCAGGCAGCCCCAGCATTTT	CASSHRVGPRQPQHF
.	.	TRBJ1-1	TRBV5-1	TGCGCCAGCAGCTTGGTAACCCGGGGTAGGGACACTGAAGCTTTCTTT	CASSLVTRGRDTEAFF
many	TRBD2	TRBJ2-7	TRBV20-1	TGCAGTGCCCTCGGACTAGCGGGGTTCTCCTACGAGCAGTACTTC	CSALGLAGFSYEQYF
.	TRBD1	TRBJ2-1	TRBV7-6	TGTGCCAGCAACCCGTTGACAGGGTCCTACGAGCAGTTCTTC	CASNPLTGSYEQFF
.	.	TRBJ1-1	TRBV5-1	TGCGCCAGCAGCCTACAGACAGAGATGAACACTGAAGCTTTCTTT	CASSLQTEMNTEAFF
.	.	TRBJ2-7	TRBV6-2/TRBV6-3	TGTGCCAGCAGTTCGGACCGGGACGCCCGCTACGAGCAGTACTTC	CASSSDRDARYEQYF
.	.	TRBJ2-1	TRBV5-1	TGCGCCAGCAGATCATTCATTGACTCCTACAATGAGCAGTTCTTC	CASRSFIDSYNEQFF
few	.	TRBJ1-1	TRBV10-3	TGTACCATCAGTGAGGGACAATTCGCTGAAGCTTTCTTT	CTISEGQFAEAFF
few	.	TRBJ1-1	TRBV4-1	TGCGCCAGCAGCCATAGAAAGGGGGACATGAACACTGAAGCTTTCTTT	CASSHRKGDMNTEAFF
few	.	TRBJ2-5	TRBV7-2	TGTGCCAGCAGCTCCGGTCGGGGACCTCAAGAGACCCAGTACTTC	CASSSGRGPQETQYF
.	TRBD1	TRBJ1-1	TRBV7-9	TGTGCCAGCAGCTGGCCGGGACAGGGCAACACTGAAGCTTTCTTT	CASSWPGQGNTEAFF
few	.	TRBJ1-1	TRBV7-9	TGTGCCAGCAGCTTAGGCCTAACAAGCGGACTAGAAGCTTTCTTT	CASSLGLTSGLEAFF
.	TRBD2	TRBJ2-7	TRBV11-1	TGTGCCAGCAGCTTAGCCGGACTAGCGGGGTACGAGCAGTACTTC	CASSLAGLAGYEQYF
many	.	TRBJ2-6	TRBV20-1	TGCAGTGCTATAAAACAGGGTTCTGGGGCCAACGTCCTGACTTTC	CSAIKQGSGANVLTF
many	.	TRBJ2-7	TRBV20-1	TGCAGTGCTAGACGGCAGGCAATATACGAGCAGTACTTC	CSARRQAIYEQYF
.	.	TRBJ1-3	TRBV9	TGTGCCAGCAGCCCTCGGACCGGTCAGACTGGAAACACCATATATTTT	CASSPRTGQTGNTIYF
few	.	TRBJ1-2	TRBV18	TGTGCCAGCTCACCACAGGGGGGACCCTATGGCTACACCTTC	CASSPQGGPYGYTF
.	TRBD1	TRBJ2-7	TRBV7-9	TGTGCCAGCTCTCCCGGACAGGGGCAGCAGTACTTC	CASSPGQGQQYF
.	TRBD1	TRBJ1-5	TRBV20-1	TGCAGTGCTACAGACAGGGATCAGCCCCAGCATTTT	CSATDRDQPQHF
many	.	TRBJ2-7	TRBV29-1	TGCAGCGTTGGTCACCCGGGAGGGACAGGGAACGAGCAGTACTTC	CSVGHPGGTGNEQYF
.	TRBD1	TRBJ2-6	TRBV7-2	TGTGCCAGCAGCGCGACAGGGGGCGGGTCTGGGGCCAACGTCCTGACTTTC	CASSATGGGSGANVLTF
many	TRBD2	TRBJ2-1	TRBV7-3	TGTGCCAGCAGCTTAATGGCTAGCGGGGAGGCGGGGCAGTTCTTC	CASSLMASGEAGQFF
many	.	TRBJ1-1	TRBV29-1	TGCAGCGTCTCATTCAGGGGTCTGAACACTGAAGCTTTCTTT	CSVSFRGLNTEAFF
many	.	TRBJ2-7	TRBV7-3	TGTGCCAGCAGCTTATTAGGGGGCTACGAGCAGTACTTC	CASSLLGGYEQYF
many	.	TRBJ1-1	TRBV7-6	TGTGCCAGCAGCTTAGAAGCGAACACTGAAGCTTTCTTT	CASSLEANTEAFF
.	.	TRBJ1-4	TRBV20-1	TGCAGTGCCGTGCGGGGCGGTAATGAAAAACTGTTTTTT	CSAVRGGNEKLFF